The clone carrying this TCR beta chain has a single count. No antigen is known for it. This record comes from a study of beta chain features in type 1 diabetes. Study-wide background: Over all samples combined, about 100,000,000 sorted cells were examined. Study-level findings and limits: TCRB CDR3 length was moderately but significantly reduced in all four CD4+ subsets of Type 1 diabetes patients.

CDR1 is SGHRS, CDR2 YFSETQ, per germline. V gave up 5 bases and J gave up 5 bases, with 12 bases separating them. The CDR3 contains 13 residues. cDNA synthesis used the whole RNA isolate, giving expressed TCRB sequences. Repertoires were generated with immunoSEQ multiplex PCR, while TCRdb's copy carries only in-frame clones and drops some. In the table there are under 150,000 clones, 17% of which are singletons. Staining for CD45RO/CCR7/CD25/CD127/CD95/CD27 allowed sorting of CD4+ naive, central memory, regulatory and stem cell-like memory cells. This clonotype was sampled from a young man with type 1 diabetes. V usage is TRBV5-1 and J usage is TRBJ2-3; no reliable D call. Sequenced: central memory CD4+ T cells from blood. As DNA, the CDR3 is TGCGCCAGCAGTTCCCAGGCGAGAGATACGCAGTATTTT. Residues: CASSSQARDTQYF.